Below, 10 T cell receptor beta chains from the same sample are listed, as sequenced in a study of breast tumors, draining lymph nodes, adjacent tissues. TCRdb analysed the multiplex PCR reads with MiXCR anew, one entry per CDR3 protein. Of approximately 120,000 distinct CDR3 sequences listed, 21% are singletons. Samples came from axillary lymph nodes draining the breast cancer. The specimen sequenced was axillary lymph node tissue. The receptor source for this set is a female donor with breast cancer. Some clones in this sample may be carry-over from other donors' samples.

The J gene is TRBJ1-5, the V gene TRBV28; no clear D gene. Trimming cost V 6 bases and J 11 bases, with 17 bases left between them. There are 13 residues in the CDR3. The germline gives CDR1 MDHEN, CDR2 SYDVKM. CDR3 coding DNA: TGTGCCAGCAGCCAAAAGGGCGTAACAGCCCAGCATTTT. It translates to CASSQKGVTAQHF.

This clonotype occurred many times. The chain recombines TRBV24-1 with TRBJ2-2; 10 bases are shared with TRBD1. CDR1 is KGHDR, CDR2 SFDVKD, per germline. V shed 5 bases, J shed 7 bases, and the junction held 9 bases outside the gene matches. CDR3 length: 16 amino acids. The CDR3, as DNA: TGTGCCACCAGTGCCCGCGACAGGGGGCGCTTCGGGGAGCTGTTTTTT. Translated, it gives CATSARDRGRFGELFF.

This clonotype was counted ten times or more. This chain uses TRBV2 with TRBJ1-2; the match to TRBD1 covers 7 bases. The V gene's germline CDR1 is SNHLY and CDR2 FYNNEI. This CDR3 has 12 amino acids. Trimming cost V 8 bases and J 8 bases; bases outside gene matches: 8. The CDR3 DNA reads TGTGCCAGCCGGAGACAGGGCCTGGGCTACACCTTC. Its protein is CASRRQGLGYTF.

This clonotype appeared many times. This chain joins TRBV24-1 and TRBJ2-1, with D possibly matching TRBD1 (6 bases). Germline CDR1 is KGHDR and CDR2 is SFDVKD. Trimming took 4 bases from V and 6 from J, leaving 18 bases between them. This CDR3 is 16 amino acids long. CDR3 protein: CATSDRTAILINEQFF. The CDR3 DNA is TGTGCCACCAGTGACAGGACAGCCATACTCATCAATGAGCAGTTCTTC.

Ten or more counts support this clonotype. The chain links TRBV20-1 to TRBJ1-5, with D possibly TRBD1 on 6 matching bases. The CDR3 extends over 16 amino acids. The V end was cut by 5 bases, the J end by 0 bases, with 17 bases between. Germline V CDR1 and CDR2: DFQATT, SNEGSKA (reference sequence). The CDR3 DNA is TGCAGTGCTGGGCAGGGGATTCTGTATAGCAATCAGCCCCAGCATTTT. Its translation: CSAGQGILYSNQPQHF.

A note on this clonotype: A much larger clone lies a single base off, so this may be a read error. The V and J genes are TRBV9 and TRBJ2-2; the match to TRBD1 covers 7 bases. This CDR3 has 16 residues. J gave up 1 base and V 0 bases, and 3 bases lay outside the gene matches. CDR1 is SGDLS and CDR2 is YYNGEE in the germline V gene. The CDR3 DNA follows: TGTGCCAGCAGCGTAGCCAGGACAGGGAACACCGGGGAGCTGTTTTTT. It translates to CASSVARTGNTGELFF.

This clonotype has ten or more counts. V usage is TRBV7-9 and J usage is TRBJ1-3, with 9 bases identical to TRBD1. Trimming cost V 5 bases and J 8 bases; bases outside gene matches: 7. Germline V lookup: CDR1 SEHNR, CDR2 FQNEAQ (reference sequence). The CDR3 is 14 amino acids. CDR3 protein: CASSRRDRVDTIYF. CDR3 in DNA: TGTGCCAGCAGCCGCCGGGACAGGGTGGACACCATATATTTT.

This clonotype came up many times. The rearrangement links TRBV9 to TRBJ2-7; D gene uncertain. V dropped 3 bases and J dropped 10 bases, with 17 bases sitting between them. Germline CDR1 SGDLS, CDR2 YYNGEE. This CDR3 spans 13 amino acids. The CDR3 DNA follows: TGTGCCAGCAGCGCAGCTCCCACCGCGGTACAGTACTTC. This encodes CASSAAPTAVQYF.

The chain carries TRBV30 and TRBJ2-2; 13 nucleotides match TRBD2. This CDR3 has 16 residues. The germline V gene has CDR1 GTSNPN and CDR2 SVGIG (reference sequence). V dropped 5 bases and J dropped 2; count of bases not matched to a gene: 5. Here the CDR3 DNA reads TGTGCCTGGGGACTAGCGGGAGTAATTAACACCGGGGAGCTGTTTTTT. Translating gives CAWGLAGVINTGELFF.

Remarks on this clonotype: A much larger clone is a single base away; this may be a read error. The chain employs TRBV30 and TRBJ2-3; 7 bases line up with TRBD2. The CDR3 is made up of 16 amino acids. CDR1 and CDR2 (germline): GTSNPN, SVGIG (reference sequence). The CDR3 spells CARSGPESGGTDTQYF. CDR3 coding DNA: TGTGCCCGGAGTGGACCGGAAAGCGGGGGCACAGATACGCAGTATTTT.